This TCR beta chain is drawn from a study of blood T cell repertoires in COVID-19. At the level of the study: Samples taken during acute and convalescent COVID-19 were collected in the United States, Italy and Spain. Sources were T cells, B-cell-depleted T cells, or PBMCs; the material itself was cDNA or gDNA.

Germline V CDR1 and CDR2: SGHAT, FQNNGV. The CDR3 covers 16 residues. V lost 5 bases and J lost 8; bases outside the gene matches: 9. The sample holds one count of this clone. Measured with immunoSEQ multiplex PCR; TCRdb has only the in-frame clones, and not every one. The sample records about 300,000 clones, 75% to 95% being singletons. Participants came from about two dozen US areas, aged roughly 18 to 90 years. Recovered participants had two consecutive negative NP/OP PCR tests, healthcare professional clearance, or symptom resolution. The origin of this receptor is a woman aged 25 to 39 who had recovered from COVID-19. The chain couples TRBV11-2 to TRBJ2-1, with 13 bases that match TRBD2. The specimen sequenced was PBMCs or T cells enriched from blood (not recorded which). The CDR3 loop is CASSPSRTSGSDEQFF. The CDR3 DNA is TGTGCCAGCAGCCCTAGCCGGACTAGCGGGAGCGATGAGCAGTTCTTC.